The clone carrying this T cell receptor beta chain was detected a few times. Its antigen is not known. A single record per CDR3 protein comes from TCRdb applying MiXCR to the reads. This sample yields some 70,000 distinct CDR3 sequences, of which 22% are seen a single time; 79% belongs to the top ten. The CDR3 runs to 18 residues. Trimming took 0 bases from V and 5 from J; bases not matched to a gene: 9. CDR1 and CDR2 (germline): MNHNS, SASEGT. The record originates from a study of T cell repertoires in cytomegalovirus infection. Study details: Both CMV infection and a matching HLA type were indicated by public TCR beta signatures.

General observations from the study: Clonotypes of TCR beta that were HLA-C-restricted and CMV-specific dominated the ex vivo response. Public TCR beta family frequency separated CMV-and-HLA carriers, including in an independent cohort.

The clonotype comes from a human donor in good health (CMV status not recorded). Some clones in this sample may be carry-over from other donors' samples. The chain has TRBV6-1 and TRBJ2-1; TRBD2 matches at 11 bases. The specimen sequenced was PBMCs, sequenced either directly or after in vitro stimulation (not recorded which). The CDR3 nucleotides are TGTGCCAGCAGTGAAGCGCCGTGGCGACTAGCGGGGAACAATGAGCAGTTCTTC. Translated, it gives CASSEAPWRLAGNNEQFF.